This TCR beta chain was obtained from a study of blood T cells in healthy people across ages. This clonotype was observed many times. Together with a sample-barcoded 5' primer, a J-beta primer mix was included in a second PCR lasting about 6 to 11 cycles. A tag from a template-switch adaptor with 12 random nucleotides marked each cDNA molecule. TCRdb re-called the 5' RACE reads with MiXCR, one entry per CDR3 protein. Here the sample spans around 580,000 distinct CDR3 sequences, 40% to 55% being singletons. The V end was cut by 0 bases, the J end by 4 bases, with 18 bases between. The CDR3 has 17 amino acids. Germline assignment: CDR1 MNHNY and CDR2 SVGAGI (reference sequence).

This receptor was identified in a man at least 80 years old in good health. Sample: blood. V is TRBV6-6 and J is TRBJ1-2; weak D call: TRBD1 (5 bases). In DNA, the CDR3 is TGTGCCAGCAGTTACTCCGAATCCCGGCGGGGGGGCTATGGCTACACCTTC. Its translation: CASSYSESRRGGYGYTF.